The entry below gives a single T cell receptor beta chain sequence along with its context. This sample stems from a study of T cell repertoires in cytomegalovirus infection. The CDR3 spans 16 residues. Per the germline V gene, CDR1 is SGHVS and CDR2 is FQNEAQ. Trimming cost V 1 base and J 9 bases, with 19 bases left between them. TCRdb called the reads again in MiXCR, with one record for every CDR3 protein. There are about 190,000 distinct CDR3 sequences in the sample; roughly 28% occur only once, and just over 30% lies in the top ten. The sequence derives from a human donor in good health (CMV status not recorded). Some clones in this sample may be carry-over from other donors' samples. The chain employs TRBV7-8 and TRBJ1-5, with D tentatively TRBD1 (6 bases). The sample taken for sequencing was PBMCs. The CDR3 here is CASSLGGRGTLGPQHF. CDR3 coding DNA: TGTGCCAGCAGCTTAGGGGGCAGGGGTACCTTGGGGCCCCAGCATTTT. Complete variable domain (other parts from reference TRBV7-8 and TRBJ1-5): GAGVSQSPRYKVAKRGQDVALRCDPISGHVSLFWYQQALGQGPEFLTYFQNEAQLDKSGLPSDRFFAERPEGSVSTLKIQRTQQEDSAVYLCASSLGGRGTLGPQHFGDGTRLSIL.